These 9 T cell receptor beta chains share one sample of origin, sequenced in a study of T cells after posttransplantation cyclophosphamide. TCRdb's copy holds only in-frame clones and misses some; the assay was immunoSEQ multiplex PCR. The data show around 4,000 clones, with 62% seen just once and 25% held by the top ten. The sample comprised memory CD8+ T cells sorted from blood. These receptors were obtained from a man aged 25 to 45 in good health and a related stem cell transplant donor.

The chain uses TRBV9 and TRBJ1-2; D is ambiguous. Trimming cost V 4 bases and J 3 bases, with 16 bases left between them. The CDR3 spans 15 residues. Germline V gene sequence: CDR1 SGDLS, CDR2 YYNGEE. Here the CDR3 reads CASSPPGGVDYGYTF. DNA of the CDR3: TGTGCCAGCAGCCCCCCCGGCGGGGTCGACTATGGCTACACCTTC.

In its sample, this clone was seen a few times. The genes are TRBV4-1 and TRBJ1-1; D is undetermined. The CDR3 contains 13 residues. CDR1 and CDR2 (germline): MGHRA, YSYEKL. Trimming shortened V by 6 bases and J by 4 bases, and 12 bases separated the two germline ends. CDR3 DNA: TGCGCCAGCAGGGAGGGTCGGGGCACTGAAGCTTTCTTT. Translating it yields CASREGRGTEAFF.

The chain recombines TRBV7-3 with TRBJ2-1; TRBD2 matches 13 bases. Per germline, CDR1 SGHTA and CDR2 FQGTGA. J gave up 6 bases and V 5 bases, and 4 bases lay outside the gene matches. CDR3 size: 15 residues. The CDR3 sequence: CASSRGLAGANEQFF. The CDR3 DNA reads TGTGCCAGCAGCCGCGGACTAGCGGGGGCCAATGAGCAGTTCTTC.

This clone occurred a few times. The chain recombines TRBV11-2 with TRBJ2-3; 9 bases fit TRBD2. CDR1 and CDR2 from the germline V gene are SGHAT and FQNNGV. V dropped 6 bases and J dropped 5; count of bases not matched to a gene: 12. The CDR3 contains 16 residues. Here the CDR3 reads CASRGGVAGVKDTQYF. The CDR3 DNA reads as TGTGCCAGCAGGGGTGGGGTAGCGGGGGTGAAAGATACGCAGTATTTT.

The chain uses TRBV7-2 and TRBJ2-1; 12 bases map to TRBD2. The ends lost 4 bases at V and 6 bases at J; junction bases unmatched: 4. The CDR3 is 15 residues long. CDR1 and CDR2 from the germline V gene are SGHTA and FQGNSA. The CDR3 spells CASSSGLAGVNEQFF. The CDR3 coding sequence is TGTGCCAGCAGCTCGGGACTAGCGGGCGTCAATGAGCAGTTCTTC.

V usage is TRBV19 and J usage is TRBJ1-6; TRBD1 matches 7 bases. The CDR3 covers 14 residues. Germline V gene lookup returns CDR1 LNHDA and CDR2 SQIVND (reference sequence). V gave up 6 bases and J gave up 8 bases; unmatched junction bases: 7. The CDR3 sequence is CASSTGTADSPLHF. Here the CDR3 DNA reads TGTGCCAGTAGCACCGGGACAGCCGATTCACCCCTCCACTTT. The whole variable domain, remainder taken from reference TRBV19 and TRBJ1-6, is DGGITQSPKYLFRKEGQNVTLSCEQNLNHDAMYWYRQDPGQGLRLIYYSQIVNDFQKGDIAEGYSVSREKKESFPLTVTSAQKNPTAFYLCASSTGTADSPLHFGNGTRLTVT.

A few counts support this clone. V usage is TRBV19 and J usage is TRBJ2-7; D ambiguous. CDR1 and CDR2 (germline): LNHDA, SQIVND (reference sequence). V was pared by 3 bases and J by 0 bases, with 12 bases between. The CDR3 covers 15 residues. CDR3 region: CASSISSFSSYEQYF. DNA of the CDR3: TGTGCCAGTAGTATCTCCTCGTTCAGCTCCTACGAGCAGTACTTC.

The rearrangement joins TRBV4-1 to TRBJ1-1; no reliable D call. Germline CDR1 MGHRA, CDR2 YSYEKL. Trimming took 6 bases from V and 4 from J, leaving 12 bases between them. This CDR3 is built from 13 residues. The CDR3 nucleotides read TGCGCCAGCAGGGACGGGAGAGGCACTGAAGCTTTCTTT. It translates to CASRDGRGTEAFF.

The rearrangement joins TRBV23-1 to TRBJ1-1; possibly TRBD1 for D (6 bases). TRBV23-1 is placed among ORFs of uncertain function. The CDR3 totals 12 residues. Trimming left V 4 bases short and J 11 bases short, with 14 bases between. CDR3: CASSRARGFAFF. The CDR3, as DNA: TGCGCCAGCAGTCGGGCCAGGGGTTTCGCTTTCTTT.